The T cell receptor beta chain under discussion was sequenced for a study of shared T cell receptors in the human thymus. Sequencing used immunoSEQ multiplex PCR; TCRdb keeps in-frame clones, though not all of them. The top ten hold about 0.012% of the sample, which has almost 550,000 clones, 75% to 80% seen once. The CDR3 runs to 19 residues. After removal of 0 bases from V and 0 bases from J, the junction contained 7 bases not matched to a gene. Separately, the same data were catalogued under a study of human thymus T cells. That paper adds: Having corrective surgery for congenital heart defects, healthy Finnish infants were the ones who donated. What related research reported was that thymic repertoires overlapped highly among unrelated individuals.

This sequence originates from a boy less than two years old with a congenital heart defect. The sequenced sample was thymocytes. J is TRBJ2-6 and V is TRBV23-1; 8 bases are a match to TRBD1. TRBV23-1 is filed as an ORF, its function uncertain. For the CDR3, the DNA is TGCGCCAGCAGTCAATCGCGAAGGACAGGGTTCTCTGGGGCCAACGTCCTGACTTTC. This codes for CASSQSRRTGFSGANVLTF.